These 3 T cell receptor beta chains share one sample of origin, sequenced in a study of TIL therapy for anti-PD-1-resistant metastatic lung cancer. The time point is: pre-treatment sample, taken before nivolumab and TIL therapy. Sequencing used immunoSEQ v3. Here immunoSEQ multiplex PCR was the method, and the copy in TCRdb shows in-frame clones only, minus some. The sample consists of 36,000 or so clones, around 67% of them appearing once. The sample was blood, taken at baseline. These receptors all come from a person aged 25 to 85 with non-small cell lung cancer.

This clone was observed a handful of times. The chain has TRBV6-6 and TRBJ1-1; D is unclear. Germline CDR1 and CDR2: MNHNY and SVGAGI (reference sequence). This CDR3 is built from 14 residues. Trimming pared 7 bases from V and 5 bases from J, leaving 17 bases between. The CDR3 spells CASTVHSSGTEAFF. The CDR3 nucleotides read TGTGCCAGCACCGTCCACTCTTCGGGTACTGAAGCTTTCTTT.

The CDR3 spells CAIHGTVSDEQYF. In DNA, the CDR3 is TGTGCCATCCACGGGACGGTAAGCGACGAGCAGTACTTC. The V gene is TRBV10-3, the J gene TRBJ2-7; possibly TRBD1 or TRBD2 for D (5 bases each). Germline loops: CDR1 ENHRY, CDR2 SYGVKD. There are 13 residues in the CDR3. Trimming stripped 8 bases from V and 5 bases from J, with 16 bases between.

This clone has more than one count but fewer than ten. The V call is TRBV18, the J call TRBJ1-6; 9 bases are shared with TRBD1. The V segment lost 7 bases and the J segment 5 bases; nucleotides outside the gene matches: 6. Per germline, CDR1 KGHSH and CDR2 LQKENI. The CDR3 sequence is 15 residues long. CDR3 amino acids: CASYGTGSNNSPLHF. CDR3 nucleotides: TGTGCCAGCTACGGGACAGGGTCAAATAATTCACCCCTCCACTTT.